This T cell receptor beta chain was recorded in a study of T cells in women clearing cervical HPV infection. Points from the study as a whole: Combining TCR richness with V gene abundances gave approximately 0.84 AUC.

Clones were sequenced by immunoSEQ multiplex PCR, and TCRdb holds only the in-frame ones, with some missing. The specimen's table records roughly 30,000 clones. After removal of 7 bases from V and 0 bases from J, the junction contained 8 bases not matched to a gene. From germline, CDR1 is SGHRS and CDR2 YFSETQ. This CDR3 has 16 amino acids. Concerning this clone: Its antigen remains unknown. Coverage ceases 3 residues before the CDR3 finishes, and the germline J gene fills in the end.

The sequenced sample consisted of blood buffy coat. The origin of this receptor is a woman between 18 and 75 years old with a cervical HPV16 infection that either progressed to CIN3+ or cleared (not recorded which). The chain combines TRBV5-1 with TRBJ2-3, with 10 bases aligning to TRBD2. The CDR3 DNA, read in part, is TGCGCCAGCGGAATCTTAGCGGGAGGTAGCACAGATACG. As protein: CASGILAGGSTDT. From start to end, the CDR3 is CASGILAGGSTDTQYF. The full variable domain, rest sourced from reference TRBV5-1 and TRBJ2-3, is KAGVTQTPRYLIKTRGQQVTLSCSPISGHRSVSWYQQTPGQGLQFLFEYFSETQRNKGNFPGRFSGRQFSNSRSEMNVSTLELGDSALYLCASGILAGGSTDTQYFGPGTRLTVL.